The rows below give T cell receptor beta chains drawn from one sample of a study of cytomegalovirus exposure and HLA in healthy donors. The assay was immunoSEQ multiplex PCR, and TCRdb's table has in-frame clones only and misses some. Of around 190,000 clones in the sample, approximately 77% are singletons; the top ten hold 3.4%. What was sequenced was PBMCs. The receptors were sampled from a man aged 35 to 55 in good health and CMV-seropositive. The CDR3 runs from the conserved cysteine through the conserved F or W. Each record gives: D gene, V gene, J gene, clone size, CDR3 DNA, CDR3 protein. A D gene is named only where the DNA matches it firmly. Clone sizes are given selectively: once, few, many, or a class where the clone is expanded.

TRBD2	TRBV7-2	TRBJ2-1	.	TGTGCCAGCAGAATAGCGGGGAATGAGCAGTTCTTC	CASRIAGNEQFF
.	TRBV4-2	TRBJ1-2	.	TGTGCCAGCAGCTTCCGGCCTGGGAGAACTAACTATGGCTACACCTTC	CASSFRPGRTNYGYTF
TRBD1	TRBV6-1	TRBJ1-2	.	TGTGCCAGCAGTGCCCCCGGACAGGGGGATCGCACCTTC	CASSAPGQGDRTF
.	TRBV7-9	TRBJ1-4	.	TGTGCCAGCAGCTTAGTAGTCACCGCAACTAATGAAAAACTGTTTTTT	CASSLVVTATNEKLFF
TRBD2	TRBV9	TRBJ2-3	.	TGTGCCAGCAGCGACCCGGACGGGGTAGCGGGGATCACAGATACGCAGTATTTT	CASSDPDGVAGITDTQYF
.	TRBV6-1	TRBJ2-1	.	TGTGCCAGCAGTGAATCAGGTTCGCCGCACAATGAGCAGTTCTTC	CASSESGSPHNEQFF
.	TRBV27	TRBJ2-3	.	TGTGCCAGCAGTTTCGAGCACTACAGCACAGATACGCAGTATTTT	CASSFEHYSTDTQYF
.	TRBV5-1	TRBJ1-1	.	TGCGCCAGCAGCCAAGACAGGCCGAACACTGAAGCTTTCTTT	CASSQDRPNTEAFF
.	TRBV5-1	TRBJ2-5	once	TGCGCCAGCAGCTTGGACGTGGGGAGGGAGACCCAGTACTTC	CASSLDVGRETQYF
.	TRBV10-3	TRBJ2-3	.	TGTGCCATCGGGGCACCTAGCACAGATACGCAGTATTTT	CAIGAPSTDTQYF
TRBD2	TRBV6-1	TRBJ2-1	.	TGTGCCAGTAGGAGGGGTAGCGGGGGGGACAATGAGCAGTTCTTC	CASRRGSGGDNEQFF
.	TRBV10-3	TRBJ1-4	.	TGTGCCACCAGGCCGGGGGAGGAGGAAAAACTGTTTTTT	CATRPGEEEKLFF
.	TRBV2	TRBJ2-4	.	TGTGCCAGCAGGCTTCTAGCTGGCAAAAACATTCAGTACTTC	CASRLLAGKNIQYF
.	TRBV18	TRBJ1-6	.	TGTGCCAGCTCCCCGGCCGGGTTAAATTCACCCCTCCACTTT	CASSPAGLNSPLHF
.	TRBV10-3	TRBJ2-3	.	TGTGCCATCAGTGAGTCACCGGGAACTAGCACAGATACGCAGTATTTT	CAISESPGTSTDTQYF
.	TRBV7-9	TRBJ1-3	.	TGTGCCAGCAGCGACCAGTGGGCGTACTCTGGAAACACCATATATTTT	CASSDQWAYSGNTIYF
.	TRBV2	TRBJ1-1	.	TGTGCCAGCAGGTTAACACAGGAGAACACTGAAGCTTTCTTT	CASRLTQENTEAFF
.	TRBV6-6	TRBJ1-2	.	TGTGCCAGCAGTTACTCAGGGGGGGACTATGGCTACACCTTC	CASSYSGGDYGYTF
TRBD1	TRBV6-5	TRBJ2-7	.	TGTGCCAGCAGTTACTCGGGGACAGGGGTATACGAGCAGTACTTC	CASSYSGTGVYEQYF
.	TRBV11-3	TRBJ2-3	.	TGTGCCAGCAGCTTAGCGGGGTCGGATACGCAGTATTTT	CASSLAGSDTQYF
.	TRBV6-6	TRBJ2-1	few	TGTGCCAGCAGTTACGCCCCCGGGACTGCGGTCCATGAGCAGTTCTTC	CASSYAPGTAVHEQFF
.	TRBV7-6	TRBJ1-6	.	TGTGCCAGCAGCCCCAGGGCGGCGGATAGCTCCTATAATTCACCCCTCCACTTT	CASSPRAADSSYNSPLHF
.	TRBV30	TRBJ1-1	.	TGTGCCTGGAGTCACAGTAACACTGAAGCTTTCTTT	CAWSHSNTEAFF
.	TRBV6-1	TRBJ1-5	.	TGTGCCAGCAAAAAGCAGGGGAGCAATCAGCCCCAGCATTTT	CASKKQGSNQPQHF
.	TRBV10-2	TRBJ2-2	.	TGTGCCAGCAAGCCGGGACTCGCGAACACCGGGGAGCTGTTTTTT	CASKPGLANTGELFF
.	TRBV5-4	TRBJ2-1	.	TGTGCCAGCAGTTCTAGCGACATTGAGCAGTTCTTC	CASSSSDIEQFF
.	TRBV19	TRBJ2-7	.	TGTGCCAGTCCAAAGCGCCGGGACACCTACGAGCAGTACTTC	CASPKRRDTYEQYF
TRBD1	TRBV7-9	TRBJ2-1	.	TGTGCCAGCAGCTTAGGGGACAGGCACTACAATGAGCAGTTCTTC	CASSLGDRHYNEQFF
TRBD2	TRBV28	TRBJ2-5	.	TGTGCCAGCACTCCCTGGGGGCGGGAGGGCCGGGGAAAAGAGACCCAGTACTTC	CASTPWGREGRGKETQYF
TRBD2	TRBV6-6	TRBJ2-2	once	TGTGCCAGCAGGACGGGACTAGCGGGAGCCGGGGAGCTGTTTTTT	CASRTGLAGAGELFF
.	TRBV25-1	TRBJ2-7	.	TGTGCCAGCAGTGATCTAGTTGGGTCCTACGAGCAGTACTTC	CASSDLVGSYEQYF
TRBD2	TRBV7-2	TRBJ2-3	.	TGTGCCAGCAGCTTCAGATCTAGCGGGCGTAGCACAGATACGCAGTATTTT	CASSFRSSGRSTDTQYF
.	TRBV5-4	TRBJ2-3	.	TGTGCCAGCAGCCATACCAGGGAAGCGGGAGATACGCAGTATTTT	CASSHTREAGDTQYF
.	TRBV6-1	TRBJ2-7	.	TGTGCCAGCAGTGAGCGGGGTGGCTACGAGCAGTACTTC	CASSERGGYEQYF
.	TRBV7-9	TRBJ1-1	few	TGTGCCAGCAGCTTAGGAGAGATGAACACTGAAGCTTTCTTT	CASSLGEMNTEAFF
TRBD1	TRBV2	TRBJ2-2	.	TGTGCCAGCAGAGGCGACAGGGTCCCCGGGGAGCTGTTTTTT	CASRGDRVPGELFF
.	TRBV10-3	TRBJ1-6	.	TGTGCCATCAGTGAGGGGCAAAATTCACCCCTCCACTTT	CAISEGQNSPLHF
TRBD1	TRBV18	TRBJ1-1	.	TGTGCCAGCTCGCCTGGACAGGGGAACACTGAAGCTTTCTTT	CASSPGQGNTEAFF
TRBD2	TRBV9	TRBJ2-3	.	TGTGCCAGCAGCCCTAGCGGGAGGGCAGATACGCAGTATTTT	CASSPSGRADTQYF
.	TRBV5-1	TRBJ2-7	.	TGCGCCAGCAGCTTGGGTGACACGACCCTCGAGCAGTACTTC	CASSLGDTTLEQYF
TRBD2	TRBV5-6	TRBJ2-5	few	TGTGCCAGCAGCCAACTAGCGGGGGGGCAAGAGACCCAGTACTTC	CASSQLAGGQETQYF
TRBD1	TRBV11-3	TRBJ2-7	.	TGTGCCAGCAGCTCCCGGGGACAGTCTCACGAGCAGTACTTC	CASSSRGQSHEQYF
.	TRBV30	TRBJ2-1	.	TGTGCCTGGAGAAGCCTAGCTCGGAATGAGCAGTTCTTC	CAWRSLARNEQFF